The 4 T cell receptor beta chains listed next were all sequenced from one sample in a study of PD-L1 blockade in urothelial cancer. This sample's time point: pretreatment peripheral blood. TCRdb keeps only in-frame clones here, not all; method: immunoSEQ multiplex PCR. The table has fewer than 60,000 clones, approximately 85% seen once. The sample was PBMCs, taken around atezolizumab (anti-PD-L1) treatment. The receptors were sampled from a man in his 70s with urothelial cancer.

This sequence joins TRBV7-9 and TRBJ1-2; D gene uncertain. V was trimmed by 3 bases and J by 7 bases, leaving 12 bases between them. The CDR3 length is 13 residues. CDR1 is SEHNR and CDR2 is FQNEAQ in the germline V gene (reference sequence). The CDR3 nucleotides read TGTGCCAGCAGCTTCGACGGCGGTAGTGGCTACACCTTC. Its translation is CASSFDGGSGYTF.

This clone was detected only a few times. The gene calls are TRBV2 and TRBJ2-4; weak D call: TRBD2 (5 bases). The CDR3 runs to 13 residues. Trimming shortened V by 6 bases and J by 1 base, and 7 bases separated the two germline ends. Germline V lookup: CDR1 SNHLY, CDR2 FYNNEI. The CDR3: CASRGVAKNIQYF. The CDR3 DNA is TGTGCCAGCAGGGGAGTGGCCAAAAACATTCAGTACTTC.

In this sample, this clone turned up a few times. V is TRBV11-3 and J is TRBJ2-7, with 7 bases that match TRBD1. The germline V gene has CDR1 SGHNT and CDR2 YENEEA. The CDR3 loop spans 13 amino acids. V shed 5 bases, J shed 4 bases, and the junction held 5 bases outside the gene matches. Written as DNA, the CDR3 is TGTGCCAGCAGCGCACGACAGGGATACGAGCAGTACTTC. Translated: CASSARQGYEQYF.

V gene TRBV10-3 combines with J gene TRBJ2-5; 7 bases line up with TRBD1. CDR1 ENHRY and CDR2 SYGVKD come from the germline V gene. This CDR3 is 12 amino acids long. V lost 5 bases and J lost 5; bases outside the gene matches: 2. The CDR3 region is CAISPTGETQYF. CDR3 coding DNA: TGTGCCATCAGTCCGACAGGGGAGACCCAGTACTTC.